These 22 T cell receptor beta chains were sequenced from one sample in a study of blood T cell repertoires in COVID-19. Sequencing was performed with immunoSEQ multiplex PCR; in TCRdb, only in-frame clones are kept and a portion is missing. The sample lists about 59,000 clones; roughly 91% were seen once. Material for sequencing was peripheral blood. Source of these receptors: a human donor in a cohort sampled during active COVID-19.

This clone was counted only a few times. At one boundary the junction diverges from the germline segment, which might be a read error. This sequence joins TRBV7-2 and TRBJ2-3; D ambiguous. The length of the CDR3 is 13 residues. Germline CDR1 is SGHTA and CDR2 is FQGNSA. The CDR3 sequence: CASSLGYFGTQYF. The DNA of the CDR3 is TGTGCCAGCAGTTTAGGTTACTTTGGTACGCAGTATTTT.

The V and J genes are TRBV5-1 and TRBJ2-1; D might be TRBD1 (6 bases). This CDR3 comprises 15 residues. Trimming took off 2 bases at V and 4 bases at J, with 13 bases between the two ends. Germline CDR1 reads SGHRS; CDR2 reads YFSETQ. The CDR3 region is CASSFRQERYNEQFF. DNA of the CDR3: TGCGCCAGCAGCTTTAGACAGGAGAGATACAATGAGCAGTTCTTC.

The DNA of the CDR3 is TGTGCCAGCAGCTTAGCGGAGGGGGCCTTCAACTATGGCTACACCTTC. It yields the protein CASSLAEGAFNYGYTF. This chain uses TRBV7-9 with TRBJ1-2, with TRBD1 matching 7 bases. This CDR3 is 16 amino acids long. Looked up from germline, CDR1 is SEHNR and CDR2 is FQNEAQ (reference sequence). Trimming cost V 0 bases and J 2 bases; bases outside gene matches: 6.

In nucleotides, the CDR3 is TGTGCCAGCAGCGTAGGTGGGGGGACCTATAATTCACCCCTCCACTTT. Protein: CASSVGGGTYNSPLHF. The chain links TRBV9 to TRBJ1-6; possibly TRBD1 for D (5 bases). Trimming cost V 0 bases and J 2 bases, with 9 bases left between them. The CDR3 length is 16 residues. Germline CDR1 is SGDLS and CDR2 is YYNGEE. The full variable domain, in which reference TRBV9 and TRBJ1-6 provide the parts outside the CDR3, is DSGVTQTPKHLITATGQRVTLRCSPRSGDLSVYWYQQSLDQGLQFLIQYYNGEERAKGNILERFSAQQFPDLHSELNLSSLELGDSALYFCASSVGGGTYNSPLHFGNGTRLTVT.

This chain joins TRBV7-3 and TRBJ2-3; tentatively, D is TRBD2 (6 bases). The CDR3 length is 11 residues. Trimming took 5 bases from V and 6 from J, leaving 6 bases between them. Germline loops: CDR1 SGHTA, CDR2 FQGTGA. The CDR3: CASSRGDTQYF. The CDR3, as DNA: TGTGCCAGCAGCCGGGGGGATACGCAGTATTTT. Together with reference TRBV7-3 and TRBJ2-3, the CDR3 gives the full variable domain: GAGVSQTPSNKVTEKGKYVELRCDPISGHTALYWYRQSLGQGPEFLIYFQGTGAADDSGLPNDRFFAVRPEGSVSTLKIQRTERGDSAVYLCASSRGDTQYFGPGTRLTVL.

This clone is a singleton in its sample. The CDR3 coding sequence is TGTGCCAGCAGCTTCCGGACAGGGGCCCACGAGCAGTACTTC. As protein: CASSFRTGAHEQYF. This chain joins TRBV7-2 and TRBJ2-7, with TRBD1 matching over 9 bases. J gave up 5 bases and V 3 bases, and 5 bases lay outside the gene matches. The CDR3 runs 14 residues. The germline gives CDR1 SGHTA, CDR2 FQGNSA.

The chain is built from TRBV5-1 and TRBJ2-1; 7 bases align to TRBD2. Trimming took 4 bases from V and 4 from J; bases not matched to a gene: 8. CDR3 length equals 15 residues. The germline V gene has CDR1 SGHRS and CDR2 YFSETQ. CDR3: CASSQGTGGYNEQFF. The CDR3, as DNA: TGCGCCAGCAGCCAGGGCACCGGGGGGTACAATGAGCAGTTCTTC.

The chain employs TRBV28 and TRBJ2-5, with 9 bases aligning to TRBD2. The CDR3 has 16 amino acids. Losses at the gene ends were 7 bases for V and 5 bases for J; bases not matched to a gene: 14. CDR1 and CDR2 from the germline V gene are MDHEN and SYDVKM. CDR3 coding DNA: TGTGCCAGCACCCCAGCGGGAGGTTCACGCGGGGAGACCCAGTACTTC. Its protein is CASTPAGGSRGETQYF.

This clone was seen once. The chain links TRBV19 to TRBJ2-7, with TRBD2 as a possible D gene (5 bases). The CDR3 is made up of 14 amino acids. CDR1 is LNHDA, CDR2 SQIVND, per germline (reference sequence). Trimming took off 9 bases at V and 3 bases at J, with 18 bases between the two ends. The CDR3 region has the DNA TGTGCCAGCCGTAAAGAACGCGGGTACTACGAGCAGTACTTC. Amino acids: CASRKERGYYEQYF.

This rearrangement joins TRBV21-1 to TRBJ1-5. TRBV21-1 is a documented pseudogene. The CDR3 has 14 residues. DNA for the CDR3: TGTGCCAGCAGCACTGGACTAGGCAATCAGCCCCAGCATTTT. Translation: CASSTGLGNQPQHF.

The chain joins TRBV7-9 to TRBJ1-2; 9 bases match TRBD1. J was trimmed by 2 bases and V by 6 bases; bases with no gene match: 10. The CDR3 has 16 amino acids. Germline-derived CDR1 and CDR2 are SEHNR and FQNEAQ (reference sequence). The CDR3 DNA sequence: TGTGCCAGCAGATCAGACAGGGGGAAGGCGAACTATGGCTACACCTTC. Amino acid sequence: CASRSDRGKANYGYTF.

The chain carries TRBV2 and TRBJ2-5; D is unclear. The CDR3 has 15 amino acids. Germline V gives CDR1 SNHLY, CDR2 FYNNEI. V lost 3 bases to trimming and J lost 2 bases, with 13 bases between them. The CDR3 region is CASSDRSAPQETQYF. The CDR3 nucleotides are TGTGCCAGCAGTGACAGATCTGCCCCACAAGAGACCCAGTACTTC.

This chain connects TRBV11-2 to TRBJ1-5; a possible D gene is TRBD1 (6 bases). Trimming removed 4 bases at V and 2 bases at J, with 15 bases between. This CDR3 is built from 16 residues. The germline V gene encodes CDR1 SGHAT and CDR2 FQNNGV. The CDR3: CASSYSGAGGNQPQHF. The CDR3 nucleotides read TGTGCCAGCAGCTATAGCGGGGCAGGGGGCAATCAGCCCCAGCATTTT.

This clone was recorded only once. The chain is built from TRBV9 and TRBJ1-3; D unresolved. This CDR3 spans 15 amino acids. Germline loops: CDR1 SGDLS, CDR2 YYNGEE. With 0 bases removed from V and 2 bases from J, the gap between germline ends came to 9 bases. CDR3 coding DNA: TGTGCCAGCAGCGTAGCTTCCGGGGCTGGAAACACCATATATTTT. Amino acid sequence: CASSVASGAGNTIYF.

The CDR3 spells CASSQGGGGNYGYTF. CDR3 nucleotides: TGCGCCAGCAGCCAAGGGGGCGGGGGGAACTATGGCTACACCTTC. V and J are TRBV4-3 and TRBJ1-2; TRBD1 is a possible D gene (5 bases). Germline V CDR1 and CDR2: LGHNA, YSLEER. V lost 1 base to trimming and J lost 2 bases, with 11 bases between them. The CDR3 spans 15 residues.

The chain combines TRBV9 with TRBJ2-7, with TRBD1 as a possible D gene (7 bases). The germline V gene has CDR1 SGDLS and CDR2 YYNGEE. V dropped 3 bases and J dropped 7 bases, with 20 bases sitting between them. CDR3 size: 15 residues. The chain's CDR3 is CASSAIPGTAGEQYF. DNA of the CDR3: TGTGCCAGCAGCGCAATCCCCGGGACAGCGGGTGAGCAGTACTTC.

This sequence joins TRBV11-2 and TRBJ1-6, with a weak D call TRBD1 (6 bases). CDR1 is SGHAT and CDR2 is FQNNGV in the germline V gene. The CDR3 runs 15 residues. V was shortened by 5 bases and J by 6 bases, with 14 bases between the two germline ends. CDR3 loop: CASSVIRGSNSPLHF. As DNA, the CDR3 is TGTGCCAGCAGCGTCATCAGGGGTTCTAATTCACCCCTCCACTTT.

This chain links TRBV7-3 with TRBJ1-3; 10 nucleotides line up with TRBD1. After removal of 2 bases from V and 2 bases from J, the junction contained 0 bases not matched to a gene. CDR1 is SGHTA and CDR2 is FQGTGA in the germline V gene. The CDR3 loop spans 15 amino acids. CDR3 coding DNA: TGTGCCAGCAGCTTAGACAGGGGGCCTGGAAACACCATATATTTT. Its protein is CASSLDRGPGNTIYF.

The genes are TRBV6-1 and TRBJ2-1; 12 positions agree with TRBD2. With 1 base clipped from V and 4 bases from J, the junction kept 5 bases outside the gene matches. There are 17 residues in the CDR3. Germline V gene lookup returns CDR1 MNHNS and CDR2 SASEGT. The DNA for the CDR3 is TGTGCCAGCAGTGAAGGGGCTAGCGGGGGGGTGTACAATGAGCAGTTCTTC. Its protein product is CASSEGASGGVYNEQFF.

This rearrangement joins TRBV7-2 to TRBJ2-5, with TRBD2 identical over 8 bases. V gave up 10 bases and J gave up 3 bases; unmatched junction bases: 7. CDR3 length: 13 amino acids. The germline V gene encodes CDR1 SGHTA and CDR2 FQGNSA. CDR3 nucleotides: TGTGCCACCTCGCCCGGGAGGGAAGAGACCCAGTACTTC. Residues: CATSPGREETQYF.

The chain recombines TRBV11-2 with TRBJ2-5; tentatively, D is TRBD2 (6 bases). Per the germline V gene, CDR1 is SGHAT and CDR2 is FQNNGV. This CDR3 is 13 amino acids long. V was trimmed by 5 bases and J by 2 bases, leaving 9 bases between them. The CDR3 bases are TGTGCCAGCAGCCGGGAGAGACAAGAGACCCAGTACTTC. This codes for CASSRERQETQYF.

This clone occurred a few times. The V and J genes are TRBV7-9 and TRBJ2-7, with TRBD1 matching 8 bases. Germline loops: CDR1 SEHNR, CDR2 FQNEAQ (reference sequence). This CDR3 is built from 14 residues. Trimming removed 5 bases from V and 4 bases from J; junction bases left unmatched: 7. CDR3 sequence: CASSRGQGPYEQYF. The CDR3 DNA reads TGTGCCAGCAGCAGAGGACAGGGACCTTACGAGCAGTACTTC.